This T cell receptor beta chain was obtained from a study of patients and donors after allogeneic stem cell transplantation (dated by TCRdb to the early 2020s). On this clonotype: Its target antigen remains unknown. No much larger clone exists at a distance of one base, and base qualities are not known.

Germline trimming: 2 bases from V, 4 bases from J; junction bases outside gene matches: 2. Including cysteine and phenylalanine, the CDR3 has 15 amino acids. The read is trimmed to its CDR3 DNA, 45 bases read in frame from base 1. CDR1 and CDR2 were assigned from the germline V gene as MNHNS and SASEGT. The library was generated by RT-PCR. The sequencer was a NextSeq 550. TCRdb trimmed public reads at Q25 via fastp, called clones via MiXCR and kept in-frame beta chains. Records with the same CDR3 protein are collapsed into one entry carrying the most frequent genes and DNA. The sample table lists approximately 150,000 distinct CDR3 sequences, approximately 40% of them with a count of one. 50% of the sample lies in the top ten.

The chain joins TRBV6-1 to TRBJ1-5; the central 10 bases match TRBD1. This clonotype originated in a human donor who was either an allogeneic HSCT recipient or a stem cell or donor lymphocyte infusion donor (not recorded which). It is not recorded whose cells these are; they may come from a transplant donor. The sequencing sample was made of blood, either unsorted or a sorted T cell fraction (not recorded which). The CDR3 corresponds to CASSESGQGNQPQHF. Here is the DNA: TGTGCCAGCAGTGAATCGGGACAGGGGAATCAGCCCCAGCATTTT.